A selection of T cell receptor beta chains follows, all from one sample in a study of glioma-infiltrating T cells. TCRdb re-called the multiplex PCR reads through MiXCR, storing one row per CDR3 protein. Counted here are about 94,000 distinct CDR3 sequences, about 25% occurring once; the ten biggest clones make up over 5.5%. Sequencing was carried out using glioma tissue, nonneoplastic brain tissue, or PBMCs (not recorded which). The receptors were sampled from a human donor with low-grade glioma or glioblastoma, undergoing nonglioma brain surgery, or in good health (not recorded which). Each CDR3 is given with its conserved first and last residue. D genes are given only for firm matches. Clone size is stated in some rows and not others, as once, few, many or a class when expanded.

DNA: TGCAGTGCTAGAGCCGAGGGGGGTGATCAGCCCCAGCATTTT
CDR3: CSARAEGGDQPQHF
size: many
D: NA
J: TRBJ1-5
V: TRBV20-1

DNA: TGTGCCACCAGCAGAGTGGGAAGCGGGGACCCCACAGATACGCAGTATTTT
CDR3: CATSRVGSGDPTDTQYF
size: many
D: TRBD2
J: TRBJ2-3
V: TRBV15

DNA: TGTGCCAGCAGCCTTAACGATGAGCAGTTCTTC
CDR3: CASSLNDEQFF
size: NA
D: NA
J: TRBJ2-1
V: TRBV6-4

DNA: TGCGCCAGCAGTGGCCCCGCGGGACAGCTCACAGATACGCAGTATTTT
CDR3: CASSGPAGQLTDTQYF
size: many
D: NA
J: TRBJ2-3
V: TRBV10-1

DNA: TGTGCCAGTAGGGACAGGGGAGCCTCCTACGAGCAGTACTTC
CDR3: CASRDRGASYEQYF
size: NA
D: TRBD1
J: TRBJ2-7
V: TRBV19

DNA: TGTGCCAGCAGTTTTCAGAGCTCTGGAAACACCATATATTTT
CDR3: CASSFQSSGNTIYF
size: many
D: NA
J: TRBJ1-3
V: TRBV27

DNA: TGTGCCAGCAGCCAAGATCCAGCCATGAGGGGGAATGAGCAGTTCTTC
CDR3: CASSQDPAMRGNEQFF
size: few
D: NA
J: TRBJ2-1
V: TRBV4-2

DNA: TGCAGTGCTAGAACAGGCGGGACAAGCTCGGCTGGAAACACCATATATTTT
CDR3: CSARTGGTSSAGNTIYF
size: many
D: NA
J: TRBJ1-3
V: TRBV20-1

DNA: TGCAGTGCTAGATCCGGGACAGGATCCTACGAGCAGTACTTC
CDR3: CSARSGTGSYEQYF
size: NA
D: TRBD1
J: TRBJ2-7
V: TRBV20-1

DNA: TGTGCCAGCAGCCCCGGAACGGGACAGGGACGAGAGACCCAGTACTTC
CDR3: CASSPGTGQGRETQYF
size: once
D: TRBD1
J: TRBJ2-5
V: TRBV5-4

DNA: TGTGCCAGCAGCTTAGCGGGAGGGCCGAATGAGCAGTTCTTC
CDR3: CASSLAGGPNEQFF
size: NA
D: TRBD2
J: TRBJ2-1
V: TRBV7-2

DNA: TGTGCCAGCAGCAAACAGGGGGGAGATACGCAGTATTTT
CDR3: CASSKQGGDTQYF
size: many
D: TRBD1
J: TRBJ2-3
V: TRBV7-2

DNA: TGTGCCAGCAGCGGTCCAGGTTCTCATCAGAACACTGAAGCTTTCTTT
CDR3: CASSGPGSHQNTEAFF
size: NA
D: NA
J: TRBJ1-1
V: TRBV5-4

DNA: TGTGCCAGCTCAGCCCCGGGAACCCAACTACGAGAGCAGTACTTC
CDR3: CASSAPGTQLREQYF
size: many
D: NA
J: TRBJ2-7
V: TRBV18

DNA: TGTGTCAGCAGGGATGACAGGATCCTAAGGATAATTTCACCCCTCCACTTT
CDR3: CVSRDDRILRIISPLHF
size: NA
D: NA
J: TRBJ1-6
V: TRBV5-5

DNA: TGCAGTGCTAGAGGACAGGAGCAGAACAATGAGCAGTTCTTC
CDR3: CSARGQEQNNEQFF
size: many
D: NA
J: TRBJ2-1
V: TRBV20-1

DNA: TGTGCCAGCTCGTCAGGGTTCGCAGATACGCAGTATTTT
CDR3: CASSSGFADTQYF
size: many
D: NA
J: TRBJ2-3
V: TRBV18

DNA: TGTGCCAGCAGTACCCGGGACCCGGTTGAGAATGAGCAGTTCTTC
CDR3: CASSTRDPVENEQFF
size: many
D: NA
J: TRBJ2-1
V: TRBV27

DNA: TGCGCCAGCAGCCAAGATGACAGGGGGCTTACTGAAGCTTTCTTT
CDR3: CASSQDDRGLTEAFF
size: many
D: TRBD1
J: TRBJ1-1
V: TRBV4-1

DNA: TGTGCCAGCAGTGTTCTGCAGGCCCTGTCCCAGCATTTT
CDR3: CASSVLQALSQHF
size: many
D: NA
J: TRBJ1-5
V: TRBV6-1

DNA: TGTGCCACCAAGACACAGGGGTTGGACACCGGGGAGCTGTTTTTT
CDR3: CATKTQGLDTGELFF
size: many
D: TRBD1
J: TRBJ2-2
V: TRBV15

DNA: TGCAGTGCTAGAGGGACCTTAGTCCAGCCCCAGCATTTT
CDR3: CSARGTLVQPQHF
size: many
D: NA
J: TRBJ1-5
V: TRBV20-1

DNA: TGTGCCAGCAGCGCCCTCAGGGTCCCCTACGAGCAGTACTTC
CDR3: CASSALRVPYEQYF
size: NA
D: NA
J: TRBJ2-7
V: TRBV3-1

DNA: TGTGCCAGCAGCTTAATGGTACAGATGAACACTGAAGCTTTCTTT
CDR3: CASSLMVQMNTEAFF
size: many
D: NA
J: TRBJ1-1
V: TRBV7-8

DNA: TGTGCCAGCAGTTCACTCCTAGGGACCCCGGGCTACAATGAGCAGTTCTTC
CDR3: CASSSLLGTPGYNEQFF
size: NA
D: NA
J: TRBJ2-1
V: TRBV12-3/TRBV12-4

DNA: TGTGCCAGCAGCTCTTCCCTATCCGGTGAGCAGTTCTTC
CDR3: CASSSSLSGEQFF
size: many
D: NA
J: TRBJ2-1
V: TRBV5-4

DNA: TGTGCCAGTAGTATACTAGCGGGGGGGCGGCATGAGCAGTTCTTC
CDR3: CASSILAGGRHEQFF
size: NA
D: TRBD2
J: TRBJ2-1
V: TRBV19

DNA: TGTGCCAGCAGTCCCGGGACAGGAATTGAATACACCATATATTTT
CDR3: CASSPGTGIEYTIYF
size: many
D: TRBD1
J: TRBJ1-3
V: TRBV27

DNA: TGTGCCAGCAGTTACTCGGGGACAGGGGGCGGCTACACCTTC
CDR3: CASSYSGTGGGYTF
size: many
D: TRBD1
J: TRBJ1-2
V: TRBV6-6

DNA: TGTGCCAGCAGTTTAGTTCAGAGGGTAGGAGGATACAATGAGCAGTTCTTC
CDR3: CASSLVQRVGGYNEQFF
size: NA
D: NA
J: TRBJ2-1
V: TRBV12-3/TRBV12-4

DNA: TGTGCCAGCAGTTATGGGCAGAACTCCTACGAGCAGTACTTC
CDR3: CASSYGQNSYEQYF
size: many
D: NA
J: TRBJ2-7
V: TRBV6-6

DNA: TGCAGCGTGAGACTAGCGGGGGGCTACGAGCAGTACTTC
CDR3: CSVRLAGGYEQYF
size: NA
D: TRBD2
J: TRBJ2-7
V: TRBV29-1

DNA: TGTGCCAGCTCATCGCCGGGACGGGGATCCTACGAGCAGTACTTC
CDR3: CASSSPGRGSYEQYF
size: many
D: NA
J: TRBJ2-7
V: TRBV18

DNA: TGTTCCAGCAGTACGAACTGGGGCCTGTATCAGCCCCAGCATTTT
CDR3: CSSSTNWGLYQPQHF
size: NA
D: NA
J: TRBJ1-5
V: TRBV27

DNA: TGTGCCAGCAGTAGGGAAATAGGGACTGAAGCTTTCTTT
CDR3: CASSREIGTEAFF
size: NA
D: NA
J: TRBJ1-1
V: TRBV11-1

DNA: TGTGCCAGCTCAGGACGGCGAGAGACCCAGTACTTC
CDR3: CASSGRRETQYF
size: many
D: NA
J: TRBJ2-5
V: TRBV18

DNA: TGTGCCAGCAGTTTTCAAGGCACCGGGGAGCTGTTTTTT
CDR3: CASSFQGTGELFF
size: NA
D: NA
J: TRBJ2-2
V: TRBV12-3/TRBV12-4

DNA: TGTGCCAGCAAAGGGATAGCCGTCACAGATACGCAGTATTTT
CDR3: CASKGIAVTDTQYF
size: NA
D: NA
J: TRBJ2-3
V: TRBV6-6

DNA: TGCAGCGTTAGGGTGTACACTGAAGCTTTCTTT
CDR3: CSVRVYTEAFF
size: many
D: NA
J: TRBJ1-1
V: TRBV29-1

DNA: TGCGCCAGCAGCCAAGATAGGGATTTCCCCACGCAGTATTTT
CDR3: CASSQDRDFPTQYF
size: many
D: NA
J: TRBJ2-3
V: TRBV4-1

DNA: TGTGCCAGTAGTAAGACAGGGGAGAGGCAGCCCCAGCATTTT
CDR3: CASSKTGERQPQHF
size: few
D: TRBD1
J: TRBJ1-5
V: TRBV19

DNA: TGTGCCAGCAGGCTCGGGCAGGGAGTCTACGAGCAGTACTTC
CDR3: CASRLGQGVYEQYF
size: many
D: NA
J: TRBJ2-7
V: TRBV6-1

DNA: TGCAGCACCGTAGGTAAAAGCTATGGCTACACCTTC
CDR3: CSTVGKSYGYTF
size: few
D: NA
J: TRBJ1-2
V: TRBV29-1

DNA: TGCAGTGCTAGAGGGGGTAGCGGGGGCCTCCTCACAGATACGCAGTATTTT
CDR3: CSARGGSGGLLTDTQYF
size: many
D: TRBD2
J: TRBJ2-3
V: TRBV20-1

DNA: TGTGCCAGCAGCTTAGGTCGGGGAGGGACCCAGTACTTC
CDR3: CASSLGRGGTQYF
size: NA
D: NA
J: TRBJ2-5
V: TRBV11-2

DNA: TGTGCCAGTAGTCTCGGACTAGCGGGGTTTCCGAACACCGGGGAGCTGTTTTTT
CDR3: CASSLGLAGFPNTGELFF
size: NA
D: TRBD2
J: TRBJ2-2
V: TRBV19

DNA: TGTGCCAGCTCCGACCTGGGGACAGGGGATAATTCACCCCTCCACTTT
CDR3: CASSDLGTGDNSPLHF
size: many
D: TRBD1
J: TRBJ1-6
V: TRBV19

DNA: TGCAGTGCTAGAGATGGACAGGGGTTAGCAGATACGCAGTATTTT
CDR3: CSARDGQGLADTQYF
size: many
D: TRBD1
J: TRBJ2-3
V: TRBV20-1

DNA: TGTGCCAGCAGTTACTCCGGGACTAGCGGGGAAGAGACCCAGTACTTC
CDR3: CASSYSGTSGEETQYF
size: many
D: TRBD2
J: TRBJ2-5
V: TRBV6-6

DNA: TGTGCCAGCAGCCAACAGGGTTTCGGCACAGATACGCAGTATTTT
CDR3: CASSQQGFGTDTQYF
size: many
D: NA
J: TRBJ2-3
V: TRBV27

DNA: TGTGCCAGTAGTCCCCTCAACAGGGGTAGAAGCACTGAAGCTTTCTTT
CDR3: CASSPLNRGRSTEAFF
size: many
D: TRBD1
J: TRBJ1-1
V: TRBV19